This entry lists 23 T cell receptor beta chains sequenced from one sample in a study of monozygotic twins with inflammatory bowel disease. TCRdb reprocessed the 5' RACE reads, with one entry per CDR3 protein and no DNA. In all, the sample yields about 380,000 distinct CDR3 sequences. Source material: blood. These receptors all stem from a human donor with ulcerative colitis or Crohn's disease, or a healthy co-twin of an affected twin (not recorded which).

J is TRBJ2-3 and V is TRBV28; TCRdb's D call of TRBD2 is untestable without DNA. CDR3 size: 17 residues. Germline loops: CDR1 MDHEN, CDR2 SYDVKM. CDR3 amino acids: CASSLLAGGTSTDTQYF. Full variable domain (rest looked up from reference TRBV28 and TRBJ2-3): DVKVTQSSRYLVKRTGEKVFLECVQDMDHENMFWYRQDPGLGLRLIYFSYDVKMKEKGDIPEGYSVSREKKERFSLILESASTNQTSMYLCASSLLAGGTSTDTQYFGPGTRLTVL.

The V gene is TRBV20-1, the J gene TRBJ2-7; without DNA, the TCRdb call of TRBD1 cannot be checked. This CDR3 is built from 16 residues. Germline lookup yields CDR1 DFQATT and CDR2 SNEGSKA (reference sequence). CDR3 loop: CSASRPGQHISYEQYF.

The V and J genes are TRBV9 and TRBJ2-5; TCRdb returns TRBD1, unconfirmable since there is no DNA. From germline, CDR1 is SGDLS and CDR2 YYNGEE. The CDR3 length is 18 residues. CDR3 loop: CASSVSGQGARGQETQYF.

The chain employs TRBV28 and TRBJ2-1. CDR1 is MDHEN and CDR2 is SYDVKM in the germline V gene. The CDR3 is 12 amino acids. The CDR3 here is CASSLRGYEQFF.

CDR3 loop: CASSSRDRPYGYTF. The chain is built from TRBV19 and TRBJ1-2; the D call from TCRdb, TRBD1, cannot be confirmed without DNA. The CDR3 runs to 14 residues. Looked up from germline, CDR1 is LNHDA and CDR2 is SQIVND (reference sequence).

The V gene is TRBV12-3 or TRBV12-4, the J gene TRBJ1-2; TCRdb picks TRBD1, but there is no DNA to check that call. The CDR3 runs 16 residues. The chain's CDR3 is CASSFSPGTGVNGYTF.

The chain couples TRBV11-1 to TRBJ2-2; checking the TCRdb D call of TRBD2 is not possible without DNA. The CDR3 runs to 20 residues. CDR1 is SGHAT, CDR2 FQDESV, per germline (reference sequence). The CDR3 protein is CASSAQRLAGGRPNTGELFF.

This chain uses TRBV7-9 with TRBJ1-1; the TCRdb D gene call, TRBD1, has no DNA to confirm it. This CDR3 has 14 residues. Germline CDR1 reads SEHNR; CDR2 reads FQNEAQ (reference sequence). CDR3 protein: CASSSDHRGPEAFF.

The rearrangement links TRBV11-1 to TRBJ2-1; TCRdb calls TRBD1, which cannot be checked without DNA. Per the germline V gene, CDR1 is SGHAT and CDR2 is FQDESV (reference sequence). CDR3 length: 16 residues. The CDR3 spells CASSLLGQGRPNEQFF.

This rearrangement joins TRBV7-3 to TRBJ2-5. The germline gives CDR1 SGHTA, CDR2 FQGTGA. This CDR3 region has 12 residues. CDR3 amino acids: CVSSLTGETQYF.

The rearrangement uses TRBV20-1 and TRBJ2-3. The CDR3 has 13 amino acids. Germline V lookup: CDR1 DFQATT, CDR2 SNEGSKA (reference sequence). The CDR3 protein is CSARESRTDTQYF.

The chain carries TRBV4-1 and TRBJ2-1; TCRdb proposes TRBD2, but this gene call is untestable without DNA. This CDR3 comprises 18 residues. Germline lookup yields CDR1 MGHRA and CDR2 YSYEKL. CDR3 residues: CASSRRTRGLAGDGEQFF.

The CDR3 protein is CASSYAGREQPQHF. The chain has TRBV6-5 and TRBJ1-5. Germline CDR1 reads MNHEY; CDR2 reads SVGAGI. The CDR3 has 14 residues.

The rearrangement joins TRBV20-1 to TRBJ2-1. Germline assignment: CDR1 DFQATT and CDR2 SNEGSKA (reference sequence). The length of the CDR3 is 14 residues. The CDR3 protein is CSAADPYLENEQFF.

The V and J genes are TRBV4-1 and TRBJ1-1. Germline values: CDR1 MGHRA, CDR2 YSYEKL. This CDR3 contains 15 residues. CDR3 sequence reads: CASSRILTDGTEAFF.

This chain connects TRBV19 to TRBJ2-7; as DNA is missing, the TRBD2 call by TCRdb cannot be tested. Germline V gene data show CDR1 as LNHDA and CDR2 as SQIVND (reference sequence). The CDR3 totals 15 residues. This chain's CDR3 is CASSPRTEGGYEQYF.

The CDR3 here is CSARGQQETQYF. The chain carries TRBV20-1 and TRBJ2-5; without DNA, the TCRdb call of TRBD2 cannot be checked. Per germline, CDR1 DFQATT and CDR2 SNEGSKA (reference sequence). The CDR3 length is 12 residues.

The chain links TRBV20-1 to TRBJ2-3; the D call from TCRdb, TRBD2, cannot be confirmed without DNA. This CDR3 comprises 16 residues. Germline V gives CDR1 DFQATT, CDR2 SNEGSKA (reference sequence). This chain's CDR3 is CSARDYGTSGTDTQYF.

The rearrangement uses TRBV3-1 and TRBJ1-2; TCRdb picks TRBD1, but there is no DNA to check that call. Germline CDR1 is LGHDT and CDR2 is YNNKEL (reference sequence). This CDR3 has 14 residues. This CDR3 reads CASSQEGTGGGYTF.

V gene TRBV12-3 or TRBV12-4 combines with J gene TRBJ2-7; TCRdb's assignment of TRBD1 cannot be checked, as there is no DNA. The length of the CDR3 is 15 residues. This chain's CDR3 is CASSLPGQSSYEQYF.

The V gene is TRBV5-1, the J gene TRBJ1-4; there is no DNA to check the TCRdb D call of TRBD1. This CDR3 spans 15 amino acids. Germline V CDR1 and CDR2: SGHRS, YFSETQ. The CDR3 sequence: CASSQGQTTNEKLFF.

CDR3: CASSMRDSGYTQYF. V gene TRBV7-7 combines with J gene TRBJ2-3; the D call of TRBD2 rests on TCRdb alone, since no DNA is present to check it. Germline V gene data show CDR1 as SSHAT and CDR2 as FNYEAQ (reference sequence). This CDR3 comprises 14 residues.

This chain joins TRBV3-1 and TRBJ2-3; no DNA is available, so the TRBD1 call from TCRdb remains unchecked. Germline CDR1 and CDR2: LGHDT and YNNKEL (reference sequence). This CDR3 has 15 residues. CDR3: CASSPGTGEGDTQYF.